The rows below give T cell receptor beta chains drawn from one sample of a study of memory CD4+ T cells and cytomegalovirus serostatus. Sequencing used immunoSEQ multiplex PCR; TCRdb keeps in-frame clones, though not all of them. This repertoire shows 80,000 or so clones, just under 80% found once; its top ten account for 2.6%. The sequencing input was memory CD4+ T cells from blood. The receptors come from an adult in good health and CMV-seropositive. Each CDR3 is given with its conserved first and last residue. A D gene is named only where the DNA matches it firmly. Some rows have no size entry. The others give once, few or many, or a class for an expanded clone.

clone_size: few; j_call: TRBJ1-1; d_call: TRBD1; v_call: TRBV5-6; cdr3_nt: TGTGCCAGCAGCCGGACAGGGGCCGGGGACACTGAAGCTTTCTTT; cdr3_aa: CASSRTGAGDTEAFF
clone_size: few; j_call: TRBJ1-2; d_call: TRBD1; v_call: TRBV11-2; cdr3_nt: TGTGCCAGCAGCTTAGATAGACAGGGTATTGGCTACACCTTC; cdr3_aa: CASSLDRQGIGYTF
clone_size: NA; j_call: TRBJ1-3; d_call: NA; v_call: TRBV5-8; cdr3_nt: TGTGCCAGCAGCCAGGGGCAGGTCTCTGGAAACACCATATATTTT; cdr3_aa: CASSQGQVSGNTIYF
clone_size: few; j_call: TRBJ1-1; d_call: TRBD1; v_call: TRBV25-1; cdr3_nt: TGTGCCAGCAGCAACAGGGGTTTAAGTACTGAAGCTTTCTTT; cdr3_aa: CASSNRGLSTEAFF
clone_size: NA; j_call: TRBJ1-5; d_call: TRBD1; v_call: TRBV7-2; cdr3_nt: TGTGCCAGCAGCTCATTAGGACAGGTTAATCAGCCCCAGCATTTT; cdr3_aa: CASSSLGQVNQPQHF
clone_size: few; j_call: TRBJ1-4; d_call: NA; v_call: TRBV19; cdr3_nt: TGTGCCAGTAGCCTGGACTTCCGGGCTGAAAAACTGTTTTTT; cdr3_aa: CASSLDFRAEKLFF
clone_size: NA; j_call: TRBJ2-1; d_call: TRBD2; v_call: TRBV25-1; cdr3_nt: TGTGCCAGCAGCGGGACTAGCGGGAAACGTTACAATGAGCAGTTCTTC; cdr3_aa: CASSGTSGKRYNEQFF
clone_size: NA; j_call: TRBJ2-3; d_call: NA; v_call: TRBV18; cdr3_nt: TGTGCCAGCTCACCACGACTAACAGATACGCAGTATTTT; cdr3_aa: CASSPRLTDTQYF
clone_size: NA; j_call: TRBJ2-4; d_call: NA; v_call: TRBV5-1; cdr3_nt: TGCGCCAGCAGCTTGGCGGCAGGCTCGGCCAAAAACATTCAGTACTTC; cdr3_aa: CASSLAAGSAKNIQYF
clone_size: few; j_call: TRBJ2-3; d_call: NA; v_call: TRBV5-1; cdr3_nt: TGCGCCAGCAGCTTCCCCCGGGACGGTACCACAGATACGCAGTATTTT; cdr3_aa: CASSFPRDGTTDTQYF
clone_size: NA; j_call: TRBJ2-1; d_call: TRBD1; v_call: TRBV15; cdr3_nt: TGTGCCACCAGCAGAGGGGTGGGACAGGGGTTTGAGCAGTTCTTC; cdr3_aa: CATSRGVGQGFEQFF
clone_size: NA; j_call: TRBJ2-1; d_call: NA; v_call: TRBV30; cdr3_nt: TGTGCCTGGAGCCCGCCCGGGGTCCCCGCGGGCCTCTTC; cdr3_aa: CAWSPPGVPAGLF
clone_size: NA; j_call: TRBJ2-3; d_call: NA; v_call: TRBV27; cdr3_nt: TGTGCCAGCAACCGCCGGGACGGTGGGGCAGATACGCAGTATTTT; cdr3_aa: CASNRRDGGADTQYF
clone_size: NA; j_call: TRBJ2-3; d_call: NA; v_call: TRBV7-2; cdr3_nt: TGTGCCAGCAGCTTAATAGTGGGACTGAGGGCAGATACGCAGTATTTT; cdr3_aa: CASSLIVGLRADTQYF
clone_size: NA; j_call: TRBJ1-2; d_call: TRBD1; v_call: TRBV18; cdr3_nt: TGTGCCAGCTCACCGCAGGGGGAGTTTTACAATGGCTACACCTTC; cdr3_aa: CASSPQGEFYNGYTF
clone_size: NA; j_call: TRBJ2-5; d_call: TRBD2; v_call: TRBV7-6; cdr3_nt: TGTGCCAGCAGCTTAGGTCATGGCGGGGGGAAAGAGACCCAGTACTTC; cdr3_aa: CASSLGHGGGKETQYF
clone_size: once; j_call: TRBJ1-2; d_call: TRBD1; v_call: TRBV7-9; cdr3_nt: TGTGCCAGCAGCCGAGGGGGGGACAGGGGCCTTTATTATGGCTACACCTTC; cdr3_aa: CASSRGGDRGLYYGYTF
clone_size: NA; j_call: TRBJ2-3; d_call: TRBD1; v_call: TRBV29-1; cdr3_nt: TGCAGCGCCAACAGGGGGCGGGCAGATACGCAGTATTTT; cdr3_aa: CSANRGRADTQYF
clone_size: NA; j_call: TRBJ2-5; d_call: NA; v_call: TRBV9; cdr3_nt: TGTGCCAGCAGCGTAGTTGGGTCCGGGACCCAGTACTTC; cdr3_aa: CASSVVGSGTQYF
clone_size: few; j_call: TRBJ1-1; d_call: TRBD1; v_call: TRBV25-1; cdr3_nt: TGTGCCAGCAAATCAGGGGGGCGCACTGAAGCTTTCTTT; cdr3_aa: CASKSGGRTEAFF
clone_size: NA; j_call: TRBJ2-5; d_call: NA; v_call: TRBV5-1; cdr3_nt: TGCGCCAGCAGCCCAGGGGGCGGGAGGTTCGAGACCCAGTACTTC; cdr3_aa: CASSPGGGRFETQYF
clone_size: NA; j_call: TRBJ2-2; d_call: TRBD2; v_call: TRBV4-3; cdr3_nt: TGCGCCAGCAGTCGACTAGCGGGAGGTACCGGGGAGCTGTTTTTT; cdr3_aa: CASSRLAGGTGELFF
clone_size: NA; j_call: TRBJ2-1; d_call: NA; v_call: TRBV6-4; cdr3_nt: TGTGCCAGCAGTGATCTGGGCAGGGGAGGTTTGAATGAGCAGTTCTTC; cdr3_aa: CASSDLGRGGLNEQFF
clone_size: NA; j_call: TRBJ1-1; d_call: NA; v_call: TRBV2; cdr3_nt: TGTGCCAGCTCCTTAGAGGGGGGGGACACTGAAGCTTTCTTT; cdr3_aa: CASSLEGGDTEAFF
clone_size: NA; j_call: TRBJ2-6; d_call: NA; v_call: TRBV6-1; cdr3_nt: TGTGCCAGCAGTGTCGATCTACCCACGTCCTCTGGGGCCAACGTCCTGACTTTC; cdr3_aa: CASSVDLPTSSGANVLTF
clone_size: NA; j_call: TRBJ2-2; d_call: TRBD1; v_call: TRBV5-4; cdr3_nt: TGTGCCAGCAGCGCTCGGTTGACAGGGGGGGAGCTGTTTTTT; cdr3_aa: CASSARLTGGELFF
clone_size: NA; j_call: TRBJ2-5; d_call: NA; v_call: TRBV14; cdr3_nt: TGTGCCAGCAGCCCCTTTGATGGGGGGACCCAGTACTTC; cdr3_aa: CASSPFDGGTQYF
clone_size: NA; j_call: TRBJ2-1; d_call: NA; v_call: TRBV15; cdr3_nt: TGTGCCACCTACAACCGTGGGGATGGGGCCTACAATGAGCAGTTCTTC; cdr3_aa: CATYNRGDGAYNEQFF
clone_size: NA; j_call: TRBJ2-5; d_call: NA; v_call: TRBV6-5; cdr3_nt: TGTGCCAGCAGTTCCTACGTTGGGGAGACCCAGTACTTC; cdr3_aa: CASSSYVGETQYF
clone_size: NA; j_call: TRBJ1-5; d_call: TRBD1; v_call: TRBV28; cdr3_nt: TGTGCCAGCAGTTTAAGCGCGACAGGGGGTCAGCCCCAGCATTTT; cdr3_aa: CASSLSATGGQPQHF
clone_size: few; j_call: TRBJ1-5; d_call: NA; v_call: TRBV6-1; cdr3_nt: TGTGCCAGCAGTGATCCGGCGACGGGTCAGCCCCAGCATTTT; cdr3_aa: CASSDPATGQPQHF
clone_size: NA; j_call: TRBJ1-2; d_call: NA; v_call: TRBV5-4; cdr3_nt: TGTGCCAGCAGCAGTCGGGCAGTCTATGGCTACACCTTC; cdr3_aa: CASSSRAVYGYTF
clone_size: NA; j_call: TRBJ1-6; d_call: NA; v_call: TRBV6-1; cdr3_nt: TGTGCCAGCAGCCGAAGGGGCCTTAATTCACCCCTCCACTTT; cdr3_aa: CASSRRGLNSPLHF
clone_size: few; j_call: TRBJ1-1; d_call: TRBD1; v_call: TRBV2; cdr3_nt: TGTGCCAGCAGTGTCGGGACAGGGCTATCCACTGAAGCTTTCTTT; cdr3_aa: CASSVGTGLSTEAFF
clone_size: NA; j_call: TRBJ2-3; d_call: NA; v_call: TRBV2; cdr3_nt: TGTGCCAGCAGTGAAGCAGGGATGAATACGCAGTATTTT; cdr3_aa: CASSEAGMNTQYF
clone_size: NA; j_call: TRBJ2-3; d_call: NA; v_call: TRBV10-3; cdr3_nt: TGTGCCATCAGTGACCCCGCCATGGGGAGGAGCACAGATACGCAGTATTTT; cdr3_aa: CAISDPAMGRSTDTQYF
clone_size: NA; j_call: TRBJ2-2; d_call: TRBD1; v_call: TRBV29-1; cdr3_nt: TGCAGCGGGGTGGGACAGGGGAACACCGGGGAGCTGTTTTTT; cdr3_aa: CSGVGQGNTGELFF
clone_size: NA; j_call: TRBJ2-1; d_call: NA; v_call: TRBV7-8; cdr3_nt: TGTGCCAGCAGCTTACAGACTCCACCTAAGCAGTTCTTC; cdr3_aa: CASSLQTPPKQFF
clone_size: NA; j_call: TRBJ2-5; d_call: NA; v_call: TRBV2; cdr3_nt: TGTGCCAGCAGTGTCGGAGAGACCCAGTACTTC; cdr3_aa: CASSVGETQYF
clone_size: NA; j_call: TRBJ1-2; d_call: TRBD1; v_call: TRBV7-2; cdr3_nt: TGTGCCAGCAGGAGGACCGGGACAGTCTATGGCTACACCTTC; cdr3_aa: CASRRTGTVYGYTF
clone_size: NA; j_call: TRBJ1-2; d_call: NA; v_call: TRBV30; cdr3_nt: TGTGCCTCCTCCCGGGTAGGCTACACCTTC; cdr3_aa: CASSRVGYTF
clone_size: NA; j_call: TRBJ1-2; d_call: TRBD1; v_call: TRBV5-4; cdr3_nt: TGTGCCAGCAGCCCGACCGGGACAGCAAACTATGGCTACACCTTC; cdr3_aa: CASSPTGTANYGYTF